The present T cell receptor beta chain was sequenced within a study of graft-versus-host responses after intestinal transplantation. Background on the study: Tacrolimus and steroids were given for two to three years to all recipients after anti-thymocyte globulin induction.

General study points: Declines in HvG clones occurring early post-transplant were associated with peak circulating GvH clone levels. Analysis identified GvH clones in recipient marrow, with some appearing first in ileum or blood.

This CDR3 is 13 amino acids long. Trimming cost V 6 bases and J 1 base, with 10 bases left between them. Germline V lookup: CDR1 SQVTM, CDR2 ANQGSEA. Regarding this clone: Its antigen is not known.

TCRdb's table, derived via immunoSEQ multiplex PCR, lists solely in-frame clones and lacks some. Counted here are 70,000 or so clones, approximately 84% occurring once; the ten biggest clones make up 0.35% to 0.4%. The sample was unstimulated CD4+ T cells sorted from spleen or lymph node cells, taken before transplant. This sequence originates from a human donor who was the organ donor for an intestinal transplant. The V and J genes are TRBV29-1 and TRBJ1-3; the D is unclear. The CDR3 protein is CSVVPRSGNTIYF. The CDR3 coding sequence is TGCAGCGTCGTACCTAGGTCTGGAAACACCATATATTTT.